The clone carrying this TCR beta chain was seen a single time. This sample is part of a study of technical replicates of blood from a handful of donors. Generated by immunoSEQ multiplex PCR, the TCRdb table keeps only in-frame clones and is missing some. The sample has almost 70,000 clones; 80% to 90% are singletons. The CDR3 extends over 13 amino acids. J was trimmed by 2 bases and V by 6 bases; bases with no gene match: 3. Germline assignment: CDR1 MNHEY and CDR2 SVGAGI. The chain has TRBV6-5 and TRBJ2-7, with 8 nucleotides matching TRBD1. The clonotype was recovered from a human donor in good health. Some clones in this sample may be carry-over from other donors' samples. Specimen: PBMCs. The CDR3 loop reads CASSPDRAYEQYF. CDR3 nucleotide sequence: TGTGCCAGCAGCCCGGACAGGGCCTACGAGCAGTACTTC.